One sample yielded the 14 T cell receptor beta chains listed below, sequenced in a study of cytomegalovirus exposure and HLA in healthy donors. This table comes from immunoSEQ multiplex PCR, and its TCRdb copy is limited to in-frame clones, with some not included. The sample lists tens of thousands of clones; over 90% were seen once. Sequenced: PBMCs. The receptors were sampled from a woman in her late teens or twenties in good health and CMV-seropositive.

The rearrangement joins TRBV28 to TRBJ1-2, with a possible D match to TRBD1 (5 bases). V was cut by 3 bases and J by 5 bases, with 10 bases left in between. The length of the CDR3 is 13 residues. Germline V gene lookup returns CDR1 MDHEN and CDR2 SYDVKM. The CDR3 reads CASSFDSHYGYTF. The CDR3 DNA follows: TGTGCCAGCAGTTTCGACAGCCATTATGGCTACACCTTC.

The chain combines TRBV18 with TRBJ2-5; D is perhaps TRBD2 (6 bases). Per germline, CDR1 KGHSH and CDR2 LQKENI. Deletions cut 6 bases from V and 4 bases from J, with 15 bases between. The length of the CDR3 is 14 residues. CDR3 DNA: TGTGCCAGCTCGGAGGGGACCTTGAGAGAGACCCAGTACTTC. It codes for CASSEGTLRETQYF.

This clone was seen more than once but under ten times. The DNA of the CDR3 is TGTGCCAGCAGCTCCCTTAACTATGGCTACACCTTC. It is translated as CASSSLNYGYTF. The chain has TRBV11-2 and TRBJ1-2; D not resolved. The CDR3 has 12 residues. The germline gives CDR1 SGHAT, CDR2 FQNNGV. V was trimmed by 4 bases and J by 1 base, leaving 4 bases between them.

This rearrangement joins TRBV4-2 to TRBJ2-3; D might be TRBD2 (6 bases). There are 14 residues in the CDR3. With 4 bases removed from V and 4 bases from J, the gap between germline ends came to 12 bases. Per the germline V gene, CDR1 is LGHNA and CDR2 is YNFKEQ. Written as DNA, the CDR3 is TGTGCCAGCAGCCGGGACTTTTCACCAGATACGCAGTATTTT. Translating gives CASSRDFSPDTQYF.

The chain recombines TRBV27 with TRBJ2-5; D is perhaps TRBD1 (6 bases). CDR1 is MNHEY, CDR2 SMNVEV, per germline (reference sequence). The CDR3 has 14 residues. V lost 5 bases and J 10 bases, leaving 20 bases between the germline ends. The CDR3 sequence: CASSATGRPGDQYF. DNA of the CDR3: TGTGCCAGCAGTGCGACAGGACGACCTGGGGACCAGTACTTC.

The chain has TRBV10-2 and TRBJ1-1; 7 nucleotides agree with TRBD1. The CDR3 is 12 residues long. Germline V gives CDR1 WSHSY, CDR2 SAAADI. V shed 6 bases and J 11 bases; nucleotides not matched to a gene: 9. CDR3 DNA: TGCGCCAGCAGCCCTGGGGACAGCTTCGCTTTCTTT. Translating gives CASSPGDSFAFF.

The chain joins TRBV4-1 to TRBJ1-2; TRBD1 aligns across 8 bases. The CDR3 sequence is 15 residues long. Germline V lookup: CDR1 MGHRA, CDR2 YSYEKL. After removal of 0 bases from V and 8 bases from J, the junction contained 8 bases not matched to a gene. In nucleotides, the CDR3 is TGCGCCAGCAGCCAAGAACAGGGGGGGCGAGTAGGCTACACCTTC. This encodes CASSQEQGGRVGYTF.

The CDR3 protein is CASSLAGWGLITNEKLFF. The DNA for the CDR3 is TGTGCCAGCAGCTTAGCCGGTTGGGGACTTATCACTAATGAAAAACTGTTTTTT. The chain couples TRBV7-6 to TRBJ1-4; possible D gene TRBD1, 5 bases. Germline CDR1 reads SGHVS; CDR2 reads FNYEAQ. The V gene lost 0 bases and the J gene lost 2 bases, with 16 bases spanning the gap. There are 18 residues in the CDR3.

The chain carries TRBV2 and TRBJ2-7, with TRBD1 matching 9 bases. Trimming took 7 bases from V and 12 from J; bases not matched to a gene: 10. The CDR3 loop spans 12 amino acids. The germline V gene encodes CDR1 SNHLY and CDR2 FYNNEI. CDR3 sequence (DNA): TGTGCCAGCAAATTAGCCGGGACAGGGCGGTACTTC. Amino acid sequence: CASKLAGTGRYF.

The chain employs TRBV5-1 and TRBJ2-3; TRBD2 might be the D (6 bases). CDR3 length: 15 residues. CDR1 is SGHRS, CDR2 YFSETQ, per germline. V lost 5 bases to trimming and J lost 3 bases, with 16 bases between them. The DNA for the CDR3 is TGCGCCAGCAGTTTTGCGGGGACGGTTACAGATACGCAGTATTTT. It codes for CASSFAGTVTDTQYF.

This chain joins TRBV28 and TRBJ1-2, with D possibly matching TRBD1 (6 bases). Germline V gene sequence: CDR1 MDHEN, CDR2 SYDVKM. Trimming removed 6 bases from V and 0 bases from J, with 14 bases in between. The CDR3 sequence is 15 residues long. CDR3 amino acids: CASSRGDTTNYGYTF. For the CDR3, the DNA is TGTGCCAGCAGCCGTGGGGACACTACTAACTATGGCTACACCTTC.

This clone was observed a single time. The rearrangement joins TRBV27 to TRBJ1-2; 7 bases are shared with TRBD1. The V and J ends lost 10 bases and 1 base, in that order; junction bases with no gene match: 6. The CDR3 spans 13 residues. Germline CDR1 and CDR2: MNHEY and SMNVEV (reference sequence). CDR3 nucleotides: TGTGCCACCCGGACAGGTTTTAACTATGGCTACACCTTC. Its translation is CATRTGFNYGYTF.

The genes are TRBV2 and TRBJ1-5; TRBD1 agrees at 7 bases. This CDR3 contains 15 residues. Germline CDR1 is SNHLY and CDR2 is FYNNEI. The V segment lost 5 bases and the J segment 5 bases; nucleotides outside the gene matches: 9. The CDR3 spells CASSTTGDRYQPQHF. DNA of the CDR3: TGTGCCAGCAGTACAACCGGGGACAGATATCAGCCCCAGCATTTT.

CDR3 nucleotide sequence: TGTGCCAGTAGTCCCAGGGGGGGACAGGGAAGTTCACCCCTCCACTTT. It yields the protein CASSPRGGQGSSPLHF. The chain employs TRBV19 and TRBJ1-6; 9 nucleotides match TRBD1. After removal of 5 bases from V and 9 bases from J, the junction contained 11 bases not matched to a gene. This CDR3 region has 16 residues. Germline CDR1 LNHDA, CDR2 SQIVND (reference sequence).